These T cell receptor beta chains were read from a single sample in a study of cytomegalovirus exposure and HLA in healthy donors. The table came from immunoSEQ multiplex PCR; TCRdb's copy has only in-frame clones and leaves some out. The sample has approximately 120,000 clones; 77% are singletons. Sequenced sample: PBMCs. The receptors originated from a woman between 40 and 50 years old in good health and CMV-seropositive. Each CDR3 is given with its conserved first and last residue. D genes are given only for firm matches. Rows may omit the clone size; those that give it use once, few, many or a size class.

v_call	clone_size	j_call	d_call	cdr3_aa	cdr3_nt
TRBV6-4	-	TRBJ2-3	-	CASSSGSTDTQYF	TGTGCCAGCAGTAGCGGGAGCACAGATACGCAGTATTTT
TRBV11-2	-	TRBJ2-3	-	CASSLERRDTQYF	TGTGCCAGCAGCTTAGAGCGTCGGGATACGCAGTATTTT
TRBV4-1	-	TRBJ2-3	TRBD2	CASSQSPSGGADTQYF	TGCGCCAGCAGCCAATCTCCTAGCGGGGGTGCAGATACGCAGTATTTT
TRBV6-6	-	TRBJ2-7	TRBD2	CASSRFSGSGTYEQYF	TGTGCCAGCAGTCGTTTTAGCGGGAGCGGGACCTACGAGCAGTACTTC
TRBV5-6	-	TRBJ2-7	-	CASSLQGYEQYF	TGTGCCAGCAGCTTACAGGGCTACGAGCAGTACTTC
TRBV19	-	TRBJ2-4	TRBD1	CASSIRAGGTQNIQYF	TGTGCCAGTAGTATCCGGGCAGGGGGCACTCAAAACATTCAGTACTTC
TRBV28	few	TRBJ1-2	-	CASSFPLGGADNYGYTF	TGTGCCAGCAGTTTCCCCCTGGGGGGGGCTGATAACTATGGCTACACCTTC
TRBV28	-	TRBJ1-5	TRBD1	CASTPRGGGGNQPQHF	TGTGCCAGCACTCCTAGAGGGGGCGGGGGCAATCAGCCCCAGCATTTT
TRBV5-1	-	TRBJ1-4	-	CASSLLPTNEKLFF	TGCGCCAGCAGCTTGCTCCCAACTAATGAAAAACTGTTTTTT
TRBV30	-	TRBJ2-2	-	CAWSPSVFGELFF	TGTGCCTGGAGTCCGAGTGTGTTCGGGGAGCTGTTTTTT
TRBV6-1	-	TRBJ2-7	TRBD2	CASSQLAGREAEQYF	TGTGCCAGCAGTCAGCTGGCGGGGCGGGAGGCCGAGCAGTACTTC
TRBV21-1	few	TRBJ1-5	-	CASSTMPQGRQPQHF	TGTGCCAGCAGCACTATGCCACAGGGGAGACAGCCCCAGCATTTT
TRBV28	-	TRBJ2-1	TRBD2	CASTLSGSWNEQFF	TGTGCCAGCACCCTTAGCGGGAGTTGGAATGAGCAGTTCTTC
TRBV19	-	TRBJ1-3	-	CASSGVYSGNTIYF	TGTGCCAGTAGCGGGGTTTACTCTGGAAACACCATATATTTT
TRBV28	many	TRBJ2-7	-	CASSDRQTTYGQYF	TGTGCCAGCAGTGATCGACAGACAACCTACGGGCAGTACTTC
TRBV11-2	few	TRBJ1-4	TRBD1	CASSPRTGAAEKLFF	TGTGCCAGCAGCCCCCGGACAGGGGCGGCTGAAAAACTGTTTTTT
TRBV7-9	-	TRBJ1-2	TRBD1	CASSLAGGAKDGYTF	TGTGCCAGCAGCCTCGCAGGGGGCGCGAAGGATGGCTACACCTTC
TRBV29-1	-	TRBJ2-5	TRBD1	CSAGQGQETQYF	TGCAGCGCCGGACAGGGCCAAGAGACCCAGTACTTC
TRBV10-3	once	TRBJ2-5	TRBD2	CAISSLSGRDETQYF	TGTGCCATCAGTTCCCTGAGCGGGAGGGATGAGACCCAGTACTTC
TRBV5-1	-	TRBJ2-7	TRBD2	CASSLGLAGNYEQYF	TGCGCCAGCAGCTTGGGACTAGCGGGGAATTACGAGCAGTACTTC
TRBV11-2	-	TRBJ2-7	-	CASRHLGWPEQYF	TGTGCCAGCAGGCACCTAGGATGGCCCGAGCAGTACTTC
TRBV5-6	-	TRBJ1-3	-	CASSFVDTSSGNTIYF	TGTGCCAGCAGCTTCGTGGACACGAGCTCTGGAAACACCATATATTTT
TRBV6-5	-	TRBJ2-6	-	CASSLERGANVLTF	TGTGCCAGCAGTCTTGAGCGGGGGGCCAACGTCCTGACTTTC
TRBV2	-	TRBJ2-7	-	CASSPQGEGAEQYF	TGTGCCAGCAGTCCTCAGGGCGAAGGGGCCGAGCAGTACTTC
TRBV2	-	TRBJ2-5	-	CASSEALRETQYF	TGTGCCAGCAGTGAAGCGCTCCGGGAGACCCAGTACTTC
TRBV6-5	-	TRBJ1-5	-	CASGRWDSSEPQHF	TGTGCCAGCGGCCGTTGGGACTCTAGCGAGCCCCAGCATTTT
TRBV5-1	-	TRBJ2-1	TRBD2	CASSWGLAGDNEQFF	TGCGCCAGCAGCTGGGGACTAGCCGGCGACAATGAGCAGTTCTTC